This T cell receptor (beta chain) was identified in a study of graft-versus-host responses after intestinal transplantation. Study summary: Recipients got multivisceral, liver-intestinal, or isolated intestinal transplants. After anti-thymocyte globulin induction, recipients took tacrolimus and steroids for 2 to 3 years.

To note about this clone: What it binds is unknown.

Generated by immunoSEQ multiplex PCR, the TCRdb table keeps only in-frame clones and is missing some. The table has under 20,000 clones, around 86% seen once. Overall study results and limits: The recipient marrow held GvH clones, and some of them showed up first in ileum or blood. High graft-versus-host to host-versus-graft clonal ratios were found in allografts of patients who had graft-donor T cell macrochimerism.

The V and J ends lost 1 base and 8 bases respectively, with 8 bases between them. The CDR3 extends over 13 amino acids. The TCR comes from a human patient who received an intestinal transplant, so some T cells may come from the graft donor. Source: PBMCs, taken approximately 240 days after intestinal transplant. The J gene is TRBJ2-2, the V gene TRBV23-1, with D possibly being TRBD1 (6 bases). TRBV23-1 is sorted into the ORF group, with uncertain function. The chain's CDR3 is CASSQCTGGELFF. The CDR3 nucleotides read TGCGCCAGCAGTCAATGTACAGGGGGGGAGCTGTTTTTT.